These 9 T cell receptor beta chains share one sample of origin, sequenced in a study of blood T cell repertoires in COVID-19. Profiled with immunoSEQ multiplex PCR; TCRdb holds only in-frame clones, not every one. Among 250,000 to 350,000 clones listed, 90% were seen once. Sequenced: PBMCs or T cells enriched from blood (not recorded which). The origin of the receptors is a woman aged 18-35 years with acute COVID-19.

V and J are TRBV7-3 and TRBJ2-1; TRBD2 matches 11 bases. In germline, CDR1 is SGHTA, CDR2 FQGTGA. The V gene end was trimmed by 5 bases and the J gene end by 5 bases; junction bases not matched to a gene: 8. CDR3 length equals 16 residues. CDR3 amino acids: CASSPTTSGRNNEQFF. The DNA of the CDR3 is TGTGCCAGCAGCCCAACCACTAGCGGGAGAAACAATGAGCAGTTCTTC.

This chain connects TRBV6-1 to TRBJ1-3; D ambiguous. The V and J ends lost 2 bases and 0 bases respectively, with 8 bases between them. The CDR3 consists of 15 residues. Germline loops: CDR1 MNHNS, CDR2 SASEGT. Here the CDR3 reads CASSEYAYSGNTIYF. The CDR3 DNA reads TGTGCCAGCAGTGAATATGCGTACTCTGGAAACACCATATATTTT.

This clone was recorded once. The J gene is TRBJ2-5, the V gene TRBV29-1, with D unclear. Looked up from germline, CDR1 is SQVTM and CDR2 is ANQGSEA. CDR3 length: 12 amino acids. V lost 7 bases, J lost 0 bases, and 9 bases lay in between. CDR3 region: CSALEYQETQYF. CDR3 nucleotides: TGCAGCGCCTTGGAGTACCAAGAGACCCAGTACTTC.

CDR3 loop: CASSFLAGPKYNEQFF. CDR3 nucleotide sequence: TGTGCCAGCAGTTTCCTAGCGGGACCCAAGTACAATGAGCAGTTCTTC. The rearrangement joins TRBV6-5 to TRBJ2-1, with TRBD2 identical over 9 bases. The ends lost 4 bases at V and 4 bases at J; junction bases unmatched: 8. The CDR3 spans 16 residues. Germline CDR1 MNHEY, CDR2 SVGAGI.

The chain uses TRBV5-1 and TRBJ2-1; 9 positions agree with TRBD1. The CDR3 covers 16 residues. V lost 3 bases to trimming and J lost 7 bases; unmatched junction nucleotides: 11. Germline values: CDR1 SGHRS, CDR2 YFSETQ. The CDR3 sequence: CASSSRQGVKGNEQFF. CDR3 bases: TGCGCCAGCAGCTCGCGACAGGGGGTAAAAGGGAATGAGCAGTTCTTC.

This clone was seen only a few times. The chain recombines TRBV2 with TRBJ1-6; 7 positions match TRBD1. V dropped 4 bases and J dropped 7; count of bases not matched to a gene: 4. From germline, CDR1 is SNHLY and CDR2 FYNNEI. The CDR3 covers 14 residues. The CDR3 bases are TGTGCCAGCAGTGCCGGGACAGTAAATTCACCCCTCCACTTT. Translation gives CASSAGTVNSPLHF.

The chain is built from TRBV7-9 and TRBJ1-3, with D possibly matching TRBD1 (5 bases). There are 14 residues in the CDR3. The V end was cut by 8 bases, the J end by 0 bases, with 11 bases between. From germline, CDR1 is SEHNR and CDR2 FQNEAQ (reference sequence). In DNA form, the CDR3 reads TGTGCCAGCGGGGGGTCTGACTCTGGAAACACCATATATTTT. This gives the protein CASGGSDSGNTIYF.

The chain combines TRBV28 with TRBJ2-3; D is undetermined. The length of the CDR3 is 17 residues. Germline-derived CDR1 and CDR2 are MDHEN and SYDVKM. V was trimmed by 5 bases and J by 0 bases, leaving 18 bases between them. The CDR3 DNA reads as TGTGCCAGCAGTCCTATGACACGCACCACTAGCACAGATACGCAGTATTTT. Residues: CASSPMTRTTSTDTQYF.

A single count supports this clone. The chain recombines TRBV10-1 with TRBJ2-1; tentative D call: TRBD2 (5 bases). The CDR3 sequence is 16 residues long. From germline, CDR1 is WNHNN and CDR2 SYGVQD (reference sequence). Trimming cost V 0 bases and J 1 base, with 10 bases left between them. CDR3 sequence reads: CASSESRVGSYNEQFF. CDR3 sequence (DNA): TGCGCCAGCAGTGAGTCGAGGGTCGGATCCTACAATGAGCAGTTCTTC.